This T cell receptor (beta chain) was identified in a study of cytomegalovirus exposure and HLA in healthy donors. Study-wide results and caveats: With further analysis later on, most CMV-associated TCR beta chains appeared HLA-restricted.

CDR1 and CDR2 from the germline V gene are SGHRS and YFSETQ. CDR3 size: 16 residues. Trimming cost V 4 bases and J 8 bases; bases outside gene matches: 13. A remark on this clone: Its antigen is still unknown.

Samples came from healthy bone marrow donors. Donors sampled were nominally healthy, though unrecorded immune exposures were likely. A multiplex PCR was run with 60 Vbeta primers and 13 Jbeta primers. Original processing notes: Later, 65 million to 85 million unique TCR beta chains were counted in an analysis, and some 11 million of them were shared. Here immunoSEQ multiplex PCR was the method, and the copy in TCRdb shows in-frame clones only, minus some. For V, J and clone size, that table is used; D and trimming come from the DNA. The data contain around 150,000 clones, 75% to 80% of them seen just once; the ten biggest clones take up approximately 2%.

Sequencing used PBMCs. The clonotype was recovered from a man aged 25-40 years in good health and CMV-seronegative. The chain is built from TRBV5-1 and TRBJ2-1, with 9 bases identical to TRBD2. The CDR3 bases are TGCGCCAGCAGCATTGCCGGGACTAGCAAGGTCGATGAGCAGTTCTTC. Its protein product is CASSIAGTSKVDEQFF.